This T cell receptor (beta chain) was recorded in a study of cytomegalovirus exposure and HLA in healthy donors. For the study at large: Drawn from HLA-typed donors, 80 million to 95 million unique TCRs were held in an early data release.

Turning to this clone: What it recognizes is unknown. Other DNA sequences from this sample encode an identical CDR3 as well.

Regarding the study as a whole: Immune exposure information comprised only CMV serostatus.

A multiplex PCR was run with 60 Vbeta primers and 13 Jbeta primers. The repertoire was sequenced with immunoSEQ multiplex PCR; TCRdb's copy has only in-frame clones and lacks some. The table includes some 190,000 clones, about 90% detected once. Germline-derived CDR1 and CDR2 are SQVTM and ANQGSEA. Trimming cost V 0 bases and J 3 bases; bases outside gene matches: 6. CDR3 length equals 16 residues. The TCR sequence derives from a boy between 2 and 10 years old in good health and CMV-seronegative. Sequences were obtained from PBMCs. The V call is TRBV29-1, the J call TRBJ2-1; 9 bases line up with TRBD1. The CDR3 here is CSVEDLRTGVYNEQFF. As DNA, the CDR3 is TGCAGCGTTGAAGACCTAAGGACAGGGGTCTACAATGAGCAGTTCTTC.